This TCR beta chain was found in a study of cytomegalovirus exposure and HLA in healthy donors. General study points: With DRB1 most and HLA-C fewest, TCR association rates differed between HLA loci in a later analysis.

Regarding this clone: Its target is not known.

CDR3 size: 12 residues. V gave up 5 bases and J gave up 14 bases, with 16 bases separating them. CDR1 and CDR2 from the germline V gene are SGHTA and FQGNSA. A multiplex PCR was run with 60 Vbeta primers and 13 Jbeta primers. Sequencing used immunoSEQ multiplex PCR; TCRdb keeps in-frame clones, though not all of them. The sample has about 220,000 clones, roughly 83% seen once. J is TRBJ2-1 and V is TRBV7-2, with D perhaps matching TRBD2 (5 bases). This TCR came from a boy younger than 10 in good health and CMV-seronegative. Sequenced input: PBMCs. CDR3 residues: CASSPLMTEEFF. In nucleotides, the CDR3 is TGTGCCAGCAGCCCCCTAATGACGGAGGAGTTCTTC.